The TCR beta chain under discussion was sequenced for a study of shared clonotypes between healthy human individuals. Naive CD8 cells were CD45RO-negative, positively selected for CCR7, excluding terminally differentiated effector memory CD45RA+ cells. Assay used: immunoSEQ multiplex PCR; TCRdb lists only in-frame clones, some missing. The sample lists 1.5 million to 2.5 million clones, approximately 95% occurring once. This TCR derives from a man aged 18 to 35 in good health. Sequences were obtained from naive CD8+ T cells sorted from blood.

For the CDR3, the DNA is TGTGCCAGCAGGGACAAGAGCTCCTACGAGCAGTACTTC. Translating it yields CASRDKSSYEQYF. The rearrangement links TRBV6-5 to TRBJ2-7, with TRBD1 as a possible D gene (5 bases). Per germline, CDR1 MNHEY and CDR2 SVGAGI. The CDR3 loop spans 13 amino acids. The germline V and J ends were trimmed by 6 bases and 0 bases, with 9 bases remaining between them.